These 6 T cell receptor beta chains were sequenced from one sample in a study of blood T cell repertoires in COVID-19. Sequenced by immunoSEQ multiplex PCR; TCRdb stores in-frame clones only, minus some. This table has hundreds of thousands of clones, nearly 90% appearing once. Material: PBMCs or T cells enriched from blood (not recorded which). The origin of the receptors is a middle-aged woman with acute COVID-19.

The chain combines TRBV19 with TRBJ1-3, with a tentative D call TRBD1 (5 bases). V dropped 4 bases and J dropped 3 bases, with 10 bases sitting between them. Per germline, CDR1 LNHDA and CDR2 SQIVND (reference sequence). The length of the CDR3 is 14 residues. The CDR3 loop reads CASSRQGGGNTIYF. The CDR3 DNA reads TGTGCCAGTAGTAGGCAGGGCGGTGGAAACACCATATATTTT.

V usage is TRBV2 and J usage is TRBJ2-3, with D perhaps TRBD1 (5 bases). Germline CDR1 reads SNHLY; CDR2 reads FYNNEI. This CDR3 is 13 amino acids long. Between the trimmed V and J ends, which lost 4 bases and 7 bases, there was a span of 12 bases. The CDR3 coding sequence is TGTGCCAGCAGTGGGGGTAGGACAAATACGCAGTATTTT. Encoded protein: CASSGGRTNTQYF.

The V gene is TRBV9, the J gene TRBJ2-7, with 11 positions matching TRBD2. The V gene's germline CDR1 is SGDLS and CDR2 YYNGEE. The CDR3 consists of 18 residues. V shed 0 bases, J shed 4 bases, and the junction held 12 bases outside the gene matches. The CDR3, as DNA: TGTGCCAGCAGCGTAGGGCTAGCGGGGGGTCCTCAAGGGTACGAGCAGTACTTC. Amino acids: CASSVGLAGGPQGYEQYF. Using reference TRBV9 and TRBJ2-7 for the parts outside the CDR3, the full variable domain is DSGVTQTPKHLITATGQRVTLRCSPRSGDLSVYWYQQSLDQGLQFLIQYYNGEERAKGNILERFSAQQFPDLHSELNLSSLELGDSALYFCASSVGLAGGPQGYEQYFGPGTRLTVT.

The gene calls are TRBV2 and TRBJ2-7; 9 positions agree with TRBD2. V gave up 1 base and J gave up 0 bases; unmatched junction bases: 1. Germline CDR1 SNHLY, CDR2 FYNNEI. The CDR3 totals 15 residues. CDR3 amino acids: CASSEVAGDSYEQYF. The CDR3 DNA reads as TGTGCCAGCAGTGAAGTAGCGGGGGACTCCTACGAGCAGTACTTC.

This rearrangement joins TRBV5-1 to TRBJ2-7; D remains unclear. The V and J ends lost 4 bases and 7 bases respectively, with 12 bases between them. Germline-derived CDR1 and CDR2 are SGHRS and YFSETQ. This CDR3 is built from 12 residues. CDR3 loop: CASSPVAREQYF. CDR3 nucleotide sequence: TGCGCCAGCAGCCCTGTTGCCCGGGAGCAGTACTTC. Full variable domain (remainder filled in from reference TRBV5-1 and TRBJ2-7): KAGVTQTPRYLIKTRGQQVTLSCSPISGHRSVSWYQQTPGQGLQFLFEYFSETQRNKGNFPGRFSGRQFSNSRSEMNVSTLELGDSALYLCASSPVAREQYFGPGTRLTVT.

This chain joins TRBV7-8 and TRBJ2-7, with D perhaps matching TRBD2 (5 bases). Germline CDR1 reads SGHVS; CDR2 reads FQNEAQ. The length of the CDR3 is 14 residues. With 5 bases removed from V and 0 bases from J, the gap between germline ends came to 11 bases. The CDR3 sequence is CASSMEESSYEQYF. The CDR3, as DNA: TGTGCCAGCAGCATGGAGGAAAGCTCCTACGAGCAGTACTTC.